Presented here are 25 T cell receptor beta chains from one specimen sequenced in a study of CD8 T cells in ankylosing spondylitis. From the 5' RACE reads, TCRdb called clonotypes with MiXCR, one entry per CDR3 protein. The sample yields 200,000 to 250,000 distinct CDR3 sequences, roughly a third seen once. Sequencing was performed on blood, either unsorted or a sorted T cell fraction (not recorded which). Source of these receptors: a male donor with ankylosing spondylitis or in good health (not recorded which).

This clonotype was counted between two and nine times. In DNA form, the CDR3 reads TGCAGTGCTCTTAGAGGGGGGGTCCAAGAGACCCAGTACTTC. Amino acids: CSALRGGVQETQYF. The chain employs TRBV20-1 and TRBJ2-5; TRBD2 might be the D (7 bases). Per the germline V gene, CDR1 is DFQATT and CDR2 is SNEGSKA (reference sequence). Trimming left V 5 bases short and J 1 base short, with 14 bases between. This CDR3 has 14 residues.

The rearrangement joins TRBV4-1 to TRBJ2-1, with D possibly TRBD2 on 6 matching bases. Trimming left V 4 bases short and J 3 bases short, with 16 bases between. The CDR3 loop spans 16 amino acids. CDR1 is MGHRA, CDR2 YSYEKL, per germline. CDR3 in amino acids: CASSPLGLILYNEQFF. The CDR3 DNA sequence: TGCGCCAGCAGCCCACTGGGACTCATCCTCTACAATGAGCAGTTCTTC.

The chain uses TRBV5-5 and TRBJ2-1; TRBD1 matches at 7 bases. V was pared by 4 bases and J by 8 bases, with 12 bases of the junction left unmatched. The length of the CDR3 is 15 residues. Germline CDR1 is SGHKS and CDR2 is YYEKEE (reference sequence). The CDR3 DNA follows: TGTGCCAGCAGCCCGGGACAGCCCTTTGTAGATGAGCAGTTCTTC. It encodes CASSPGQPFVDEQFF.

The table lists this clonotype with a few counts. The chain employs TRBV12-3 or TRBV12-4 and TRBJ2-1; D is ambiguous. The CDR3 totals 14 residues. Trimming took 3 bases from V and 4 from J, leaving 10 bases between them. CDR3 in DNA: TGTGCCAGCAGTTTGGAGCTAACTTACAATGAGCAGTTCTTC. It is translated as CASSLELTYNEQFF.

This clonotype was detected only a few times. The rearrangement links TRBV29-1 to TRBJ2-7; D unclear. Trimming stripped 6 bases from V and 1 base from J, with 7 bases between. Germline CDR1 reads SQVTM; CDR2 reads ANQGSEA. CDR3 size: 11 residues. CDR3 bases: TGCAGCGTCGTGCAGTCCTACGAGCAGTACTTC. Protein sequence: CSVVQSYEQYF.

The rearrangement uses TRBV7-2 and TRBJ2-3; 9 positions match TRBD1. V dropped 3 bases and J dropped 7; count of bases not matched to a gene: 8. The length of the CDR3 is 15 residues. The germline V gene has CDR1 SGHTA and CDR2 FQGNSA. The CDR3 region is CASSLGGQGLYTQYF. In DNA form, the CDR3 reads TGTGCCAGCAGCTTGGGGGGACAGGGCCTTTATACGCAGTATTTT. The variable domain in full, with the rest retrieved from reference TRBV7-2 and TRBJ2-3, is GAGVSQSPSNKVTEKGKDVELRCDPISGHTALYWYRQSLGQGLEFLIYFQGNSAPDKSGLPSDRFSAERTGGSVSTLTIQRTQQEDSAVYLCASSLGGQGLYTQYFGPGTRLTVL.

The chain couples TRBV9 to TRBJ2-3; 7 nucleotides align to TRBD2. CDR1 SGDLS and CDR2 YYNGEE come from the germline V gene. The CDR3 sequence is 14 residues long. V lost 4 bases, J lost 5 bases, and 7 bases stayed unmatched. The CDR3 DNA reads as TGTGCCAGCAGCCAGCGGACTAGGGAAGATACGCAGTATTTT. This gives the protein CASSQRTREDTQYF.

The DNA of the CDR3 is TGTGCCACCAGCTCGGGGCTAAGCAGAAATGAGCAGTTCTTC. This codes for CATSSGLSRNEQFF. The chain uses TRBV15 and TRBJ2-1; D tentatively fits TRBD1 or TRBD2 (5 bases each). CDR3 length: 14 amino acids. The germline V and J ends were trimmed by 5 bases and 7 bases, with 15 bases remaining between them. The germline gives CDR1 LNHNV, CDR2 YYDKDF (reference sequence).

The table lists this clonotype with many counts. The chain carries TRBV12-3 or TRBV12-4 and TRBJ1-2, with D perhaps TRBD1 (5 bases). The CDR3 is 12 amino acids. Trimming removed 3 bases at V and 14 bases at J, with 16 bases between. The CDR3 sequence: CASSFSHGAGTF. CDR3 nucleotides: TGTGCCAGCAGTTTTTCCCACGGGGCGGGGACCTTC.

The rearrangement joins TRBV7-2 to TRBJ1-1, with 7 bases that match TRBD1. Germline assignment: CDR1 SGHTA and CDR2 FQGNSA. This CDR3 is 13 amino acids long. V shed 6 bases and J 5 bases; nucleotides not matched to a gene: 6. The CDR3 reads CASRPSGGTEAFF. The CDR3 nucleotides read TGTGCCAGCAGACCCTCAGGGGGGACTGAAGCTTTCTTT.

This chain connects TRBV29-1 to TRBJ2-1; weak D call: TRBD1 (5 bases). This CDR3 contains 13 residues. The germline V gene encodes CDR1 SQVTM and CDR2 ANQGSEA. Deletions cut 4 bases from V and 3 bases from J, with 10 bases between. This chain's CDR3 is CSVVQDIYNEQFF. For the CDR3, the DNA is TGCAGCGTTGTCCAGGACATCTACAATGAGCAGTTCTTC.

V usage is TRBV27 and J usage is TRBJ2-7; TRBD1 aligns across 12 bases. With 3 bases clipped from V and 5 bases from J, the junction kept 5 bases outside the gene matches. This CDR3 contains 15 residues. Per germline, CDR1 MNHEY and CDR2 SMNVEV (reference sequence). CDR3 in amino acids: CASSLLRDRGHEQYF. DNA for the CDR3: TGTGCCAGCAGTTTGCTCCGGGACAGGGGGCACGAGCAGTACTTC.

This clonotype has only a few counts. This chain joins TRBV7-6 and TRBJ2-7; D is unclear. Germline CDR1 SGHVS, CDR2 FNYEAQ. V lost 5 bases, J lost 5 bases, and 10 bases lay in between. CDR3 length equals 12 residues. DNA of the CDR3: TGTGCCAGCAGCACGGGCCCTAACGAGCAGTACTTC. It codes for CASSTGPNEQYF.

This clonotype was seen a few times. This chain links TRBV6-4 with TRBJ2-1; the match to TRBD2 covers 10 bases. CDR1 and CDR2 from the germline V gene are MRHNA and SNTAGT. With 4 bases clipped from V and 4 bases from J, the junction kept 4 bases outside the gene matches. The CDR3 is 15 amino acids. The DNA of the CDR3 is TGTGCCAGCAGTGTCGAGCGGGGGGGATACAATGAGCAGTTCTTC. Its translation: CASSVERGGYNEQFF.

The chain joins TRBV5-5 to TRBJ2-7; D is unresolved. The germline CDR1 and CDR2 sequences are SGHKS and YYEKEE (reference sequence). V lost 4 bases and J lost 2, with 7 bases in between. CDR3 length equals 12 residues. The CDR3 nucleotides are TGTGCCAGCAGCCCTGATACCTACGAGCAGTACTTC. Its protein product is CASSPDTYEQYF. The entire variable domain, with the rest obtained from reference TRBV5-5 and TRBJ2-7, is as follows: DAGVTQSPTHLIKTRGQQVTLRCSPISGHKSVSWYQQVLGQGPQFIFQYYEKEERGRGNFPDRFSARQFPNYSSELNVNALLLGDSALYLCASSPDTYEQYFGPGTRLTVT.

This clonotype was observed a few times. The rearrangement links TRBV5-5 to TRBJ2-7, with D possibly TRBD1 on 6 matching bases. This CDR3 region has 14 residues. The germline CDR1 and CDR2 sequences are SGHKS and YYEKEE (reference sequence). The V end was cut by 4 bases, the J end by 0 bases, with 11 bases between. CDR3 coding DNA: TGTGCCAGCAGCCTGGACAGACTCTCCTACGAGCAGTACTTC. Translated: CASSLDRLSYEQYF.

This clonotype was counted at least ten times. The gene calls are TRBV20-1 and TRBJ2-7; 8 nucleotides match TRBD1. The CDR3 runs 14 residues. The J segment lost 3 bases and the V segment lost 2 bases, leaving 6 bases of the junction unmatched. CDR1 and CDR2 from the germline V gene are DFQATT and SNEGSKA (reference sequence). DNA of the CDR3: TGCAGTGCTAGACCTGGACAGGGTGGCTACGAGCAGTACTTC. Translated, it gives CSARPGQGGYEQYF.

V is TRBV29-1 and J is TRBJ2-3; D ambiguous. The CDR3 is made up of 12 amino acids. Germline lookup yields CDR1 SQVTM and CDR2 ANQGSEA. V was pared by 4 bases and J by 0 bases, with 5 bases between. Written as DNA, the CDR3 is TGCAGCGTTGTGGGCAGCACAGATACGCAGTATTTT. This sequence encodes CSVVGSTDTQYF.

This clonotype was picked up a small number of times. The J gene is TRBJ2-3, the V gene TRBV10-1, with TRBD2 identical over 7 bases. The CDR3 extends over 15 amino acids. Unmatched junction bases numbered 6, after V lost 4 bases and J lost 2 bases. Germline CDR1 and CDR2: WNHNN and SYGVQD (reference sequence). This CDR3 is CASSGYSGSTDTQYF. In DNA form, the CDR3 reads TGCGCCAGCAGTGGTTATAGCGGGTCCACAGATACGCAGTATTTT.

This clonotype showed up just a few times. This chain links TRBV6-1 with TRBJ1-4; TRBD1 agrees at 7 bases. The CDR3 consists of 15 residues. Per the germline V gene, CDR1 is MNHNS and CDR2 is SASEGT. V shed 6 bases and J 5 bases; nucleotides not matched to a gene: 9. The CDR3: CASRRNGQANEKLFF. CDR3 sequence (DNA): TGTGCCAGCAGGCGAAATGGACAGGCAAATGAAAAACTGTTTTTT.

V usage is TRBV6-1 and J usage is TRBJ2-7, with TRBD1 as a possible D gene (8 bases). Germline assignment: CDR1 MNHNS and CDR2 SASEGT. V was shortened by 5 bases and J by 0 bases, with 14 bases between the two germline ends. This CDR3 has 15 residues. As DNA, the CDR3 is TGTGCCAGCAGTCAAACAGGGGGGGACTCCTACGAGCAGTACTTC. The encoded protein is CASSQTGGDSYEQYF.

The sample holds one count of this clonotype. The chain couples TRBV14 to TRBJ2-2; a weak D match, TRBD1 (5 bases). There are 16 residues in the CDR3. Germline lookup yields CDR1 SGHDN and CDR2 FVKESK. Trimming left V 4 bases short and J 4 bases short, with 16 bases between. CDR3 in amino acids: CASSPRRQYVTGELFF. The DNA for the CDR3 is TGTGCCAGCAGCCCTCGCCGACAGTATGTCACCGGGGAGCTGTTTTTT.

This clonotype was found a few times. J is TRBJ2-1 and V is TRBV29-1, with 9 positions matching TRBD1. The CDR3 consists of 13 residues. V lost 6 bases and J lost 3; bases outside the gene matches: 3. Germline CDR1 and CDR2: SQVTM and ANQGSEA. CDR3 sequence: CSVPGQGYNEQFF. Written as DNA, the CDR3 is TGCAGCGTCCCGGGACAGGGCTACAATGAGCAGTTCTTC.

V gene TRBV28 combines with J gene TRBJ2-1, with D tentatively TRBD2 (5 bases). Trimming removed 4 bases at V and 10 bases at J, with 11 bases between. Germline V CDR1 and CDR2: MDHEN, SYDVKM. The CDR3 totals 12 residues. In DNA form, the CDR3 reads TGTGCCAGCAGTTCGGGGAGTTCGGAGCAGTTCTTC. This sequence encodes CASSSGSSEQFF.

This chain links TRBV6-5 with TRBJ1-1; D might be TRBD1 (5 bases). V lost 4 bases and J 8 bases, leaving 14 bases between the germline ends. Per germline, CDR1 MNHEY and CDR2 SVGAGI. The CDR3 consists of 13 residues. The DNA of the CDR3 is TGTGCCAGCAGTTCCCTGACAGACCCAGAAGCTTTCTTT. Translation gives CASSSLTDPEAFF.